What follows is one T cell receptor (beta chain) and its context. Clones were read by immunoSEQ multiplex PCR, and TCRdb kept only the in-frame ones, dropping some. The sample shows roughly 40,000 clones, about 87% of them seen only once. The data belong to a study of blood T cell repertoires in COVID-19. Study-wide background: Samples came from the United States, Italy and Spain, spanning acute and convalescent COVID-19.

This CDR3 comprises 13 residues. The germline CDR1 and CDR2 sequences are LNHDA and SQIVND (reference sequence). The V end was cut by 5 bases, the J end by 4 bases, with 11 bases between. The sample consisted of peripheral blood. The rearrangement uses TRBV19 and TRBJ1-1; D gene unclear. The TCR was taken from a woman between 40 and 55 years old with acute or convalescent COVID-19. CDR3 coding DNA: TGTGCCAGTAGTTATTCTGACTTCACTGAAGCTTTCTTT. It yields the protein CASSYSDFTEAFF.